A single sample is the source of the 9 T cell receptor beta chains below, sequenced in a study of Ad26.COV2.S vaccination and SARS-CoV-2 variants. Method: immunoSEQ multiplex PCR; TCRdb's copy keeps in-frame clones and lacks some. The table has hundreds of thousands of clones, more than 70% seen once; the top ten hold over 1.3%. Regarding treatment: around 19 received Ad26.COV2.S at low or high dose, single or two shots; about five received placebo; per-sample allocation not given. Collection of the samples took place on day 63 after the first injection of vaccine or placebo. Material: peripheral blood, obtained in a trial of Ad26.COV2.S vaccine versus placebo. The receptor source for this set is a person aged 18-65 years who received the Ad26.COV2.S COVID-19 vaccine or a placebo.

A word on this clone: This same CDR3 is encoded by further DNA sequences in the sample. V is TRBV18 and J is TRBJ2-5; D is possibly TRBD1 (6 bases). V was shortened by 2 bases and J by 5 bases, with 9 bases between the two germline ends. Germline CDR1 reads KGHSH; CDR2 reads LQKENI. This CDR3 comprises 13 residues. CDR3 residues: CASSPYREETQYF. The CDR3 bases are TGTGCCAGCTCACCATACAGGGAGGAGACCCAGTACTTC.

The rearrangement joins TRBV5-1 to TRBJ2-5, with TRBD1 identical over 8 bases. From germline, CDR1 is SGHRS and CDR2 YFSETQ. CDR3 length equals 14 residues. V dropped 0 bases and J dropped 6; count of bases not matched to a gene: 4. DNA of the CDR3: TGCGCCAGCAGCTTGGCACAGGGGGGACAGACCCAGTACTTC. This translates into CASSLAQGGQTQYF.

CDR3 sequence: CASSLAGRAEAFF. For the CDR3, the DNA is TGTGCCAGCAGCTTAGCGGGCAGGGCTGAAGCTTTCTTT. The rearrangement links TRBV7-6 to TRBJ1-1; D is possibly TRBD1 (5 bases). Between the trimmed V and J ends, which lost 0 bases and 6 bases, there was a span of 8 bases. The CDR3 is 13 residues long. The germline gives CDR1 SGHVS, CDR2 FNYEAQ.

The rearrangement joins TRBV25-1 to TRBJ2-2; D gene unclear. V lost 3 bases to trimming and J lost 4 bases, with 9 bases between them. Germline-derived CDR1 and CDR2 are MGHDK and SYGVNS. This CDR3 comprises 14 residues. The CDR3 DNA reads as TGTGCCAGCAGTGACGGATTTTTCACCGGGGAGCTGTTTTTT. It yields the protein CASSDGFFTGELFF.

In the case of this clone: The same CDR3 is also encoded by other DNA sequences in this sample. The rearrangement links TRBV19 to TRBJ1-5; a possible D gene is TRBD1 (6 bases). Germline lookup yields CDR1 LNHDA and CDR2 SQIVND (reference sequence). There are 15 residues in the CDR3. The ends were cut back, 0 bases at V and 7 bases at J, with 13 bases in the middle. In nucleotides, the CDR3 is TGTGCCAGTAGTATAGAAGGGGGGGTAGGACAGCCCCAGCATTTT. Translating it yields CASSIEGGVGQPQHF.

V is TRBV11-2 and J is TRBJ2-3; the D is unclear. The germline CDR1 and CDR2 sequences are SGHAT and FQNNGV. V lost 0 bases and J 4 bases, leaving 17 bases between the germline ends. CDR3 length: 17 amino acids. Here the CDR3 DNA reads TGTGCCAGCAGCTTAGAAGGGCCTCGTCAAGGCCCAGATACGCAGTATTTT. The encoded protein is CASSLEGPRQGPDTQYF.

This sequence joins TRBV2 and TRBJ2-5; D remains unclear. The germline V and J ends were trimmed by 5 bases and 7 bases, with 11 bases remaining between them. Looked up from germline, CDR1 is SNHLY and CDR2 is FYNNEI. CDR3 size: 12 residues. The CDR3 nucleotides are TGTGCCAGCAGTTATGAGTCGATGACCCAGTACTTC. Translation: CASSYESMTQYF.

The chain links TRBV15 to TRBJ2-7; TRBD2 is a possible D gene (5 bases). The V gene's germline CDR1 is LNHNV and CDR2 YYDKDF (reference sequence). This CDR3 comprises 13 residues. V was pared by 0 bases and J by 7 bases, with 10 bases between. The CDR3 nucleotides read TGTGCCACCAGCAGAGATGGGAGTAGAGAGCAGTACTTC. This translates into CATSRDGSREQYF.

In this sample, this clone turned up once. This chain joins TRBV19 and TRBJ2-1; D unclear. The CDR3 totals 15 residues. Trimming left V 7 bases short and J 0 bases short, with 13 bases between. Germline V gene data show CDR1 as LNHDA and CDR2 as SQIVND (reference sequence). CDR3 sequence (DNA): TGTGCCAGTACCCCTTACTCGACCTCCTACAATGAGCAGTTCTTC. This gives the protein CASTPYSTSYNEQFF.